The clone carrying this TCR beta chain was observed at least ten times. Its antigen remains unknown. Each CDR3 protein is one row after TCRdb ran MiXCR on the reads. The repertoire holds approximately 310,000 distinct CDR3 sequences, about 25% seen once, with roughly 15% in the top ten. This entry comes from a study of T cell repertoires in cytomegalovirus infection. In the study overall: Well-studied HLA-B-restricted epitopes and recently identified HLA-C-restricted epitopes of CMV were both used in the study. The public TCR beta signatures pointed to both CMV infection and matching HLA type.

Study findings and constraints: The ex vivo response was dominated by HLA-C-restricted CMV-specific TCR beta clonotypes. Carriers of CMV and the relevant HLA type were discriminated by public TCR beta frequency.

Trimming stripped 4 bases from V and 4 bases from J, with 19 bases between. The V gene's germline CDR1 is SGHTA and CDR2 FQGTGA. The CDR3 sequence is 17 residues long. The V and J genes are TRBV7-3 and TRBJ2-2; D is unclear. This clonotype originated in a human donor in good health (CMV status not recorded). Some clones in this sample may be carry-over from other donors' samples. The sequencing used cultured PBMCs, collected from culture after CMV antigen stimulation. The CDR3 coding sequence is TGTGCCAGCAGCTATATAACGCCTGGTGAACTCACCGGGGAGCTGTTTTTT. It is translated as CASSYITPGELTGELFF.